One sample yielded the 10 T cell receptor beta chains listed below, sequenced in a study of identical twins. TCRdb called the 5' RACE reads again in MiXCR, with one record for every CDR3 protein. The sample yields about 720,000 distinct CDR3 sequences, 8.6% seen once. The data were also submitted as part of a second study, on yellow fever vaccine responses in identical twins.

Sequencing used PBMCs. The source of these receptors is a woman under 30 in good health.

This clonotype was counted between two and nine times. The V gene is TRBV9, the J gene TRBJ2-1, with a weak D call TRBD1 (5 bases). Germline loops: CDR1 SGDLS, CDR2 YYNGEE. The V and J ends lost 0 bases and 0 bases respectively, with 10 bases between them. This CDR3 has 16 residues. The CDR3 DNA is TGTGCCAGCAGCGTAGGGGGCACGGTCTCCTACAATGAGCAGTTCTTC. This sequence encodes CASSVGGTVSYNEQFF. Supplemented by reference TRBV9 and TRBJ2-1, the full variable domain reads DSGVTQTPKHLITATGQRVTLRCSPRSGDLSVYWYQQSLDQGLQFLIQYYNGEERAKGNILERFSAQQFPDLHSELNLSSLELGDSALYFCASSVGGTVSYNEQFFGPGTRLTVL.

This clonotype was observed at least ten times. V and J are TRBV20-1 and TRBJ2-1; unclear D gene. Per the germline V gene, CDR1 is DFQATT and CDR2 is SNEGSKA (reference sequence). The germline V and J ends were trimmed by 5 bases and 6 bases, with 14 bases remaining between them. This CDR3 is built from 13 residues. The CDR3 bases are TGCAGTGCTCATCTTTCGATGGGCAATGAGCAGTTCTTC. Its translation is CSAHLSMGNEQFF.

V usage is TRBV11-3 and J usage is TRBJ2-2; no reliable D call. Germline V gene sequence: CDR1 SGHNT, CDR2 YENEEA. The ends were cut back, 1 base at V and 8 bases at J, with 11 bases in the middle. CDR3 length: 14 residues. The CDR3 nucleotides are TGTGCCAGCAGCTTAGGGCGTATATCGGGGGAGCTGTTTTTT. Protein sequence: CASSLGRISGELFF.

CDR3 bases: TGTGCCAGCACGGGGACAGGGGGGACCTACGAGCAGTACTTC. Amino acids: CASTGTGGTYEQYF. The rearrangement links TRBV18 to TRBJ2-7; TRBD1 matches 11 bases. From germline, CDR1 is KGHSH and CDR2 LQKENI. The CDR3 totals 14 residues. V gave up 8 bases and J gave up 2 bases; unmatched junction bases: 5.

The chain joins TRBV5-5 to TRBJ1-4; perhaps TRBD1 as D (5 bases). The germline V and J ends were trimmed by 3 bases and 0 bases, with 9 bases remaining between them. The CDR3 is 15 amino acids. Germline values: CDR1 SGHKS, CDR2 YYEKEE (reference sequence). CDR3 in DNA: TGTGCCAGCAGCTCGTGGGACGCAACTAATGAAAAACTGTTTTTT. It translates to CASSSWDATNEKLFF.

The rearrangement joins TRBV5-1 to TRBJ2-7, with 8 bases aligning to TRBD1. V lost 4 bases to trimming and J lost 6 bases; unmatched junction nucleotides: 9. This CDR3 spans 14 amino acids. The germline gives CDR1 SGHRS, CDR2 YFSETQ. CDR3 coding DNA: TGCGCCAGCAGCCGGACAGGGATCAACAGCGAGCAGTACTTC. Its protein is CASSRTGINSEQYF.

This clonotype has more than one count but fewer than ten. The V and J genes are TRBV20-1 and TRBJ2-7, with TRBD2 as a possible D gene (6 bases). CDR3 length: 16 residues. Germline values: CDR1 DFQATT, CDR2 SNEGSKA (reference sequence). Trimming pared 2 bases from V and 3 bases from J, leaving 20 bases between. The CDR3, as DNA: TGCAGTGCTAGACCCGAAATTCCGGGGGACCTCTACGAGCAGTACTTC. This gives the protein CSARPEIPGDLYEQYF.

This clonotype turned up a few times. The chain couples TRBV20-1 to TRBJ2-3; 9 nucleotides agree with TRBD2. CDR3 length: 15 amino acids. Germline V CDR1 and CDR2: DFQATT, SNEGSKA (reference sequence). V gave up 2 bases and J gave up 0 bases; unmatched junction bases: 3. CDR3 residues: CSARLAGVSTDTQYF. CDR3 DNA sequence: TGCAGTGCTAGATTAGCGGGGGTTAGCACAGATACGCAGTATTTT.

This clonotype showed up many times. The V call is TRBV12-3 or TRBV12-4, the J call TRBJ1-5; TRBD1 aligns across 9 bases. V lost 4 bases and J lost 1; bases outside the gene matches: 5. The CDR3 runs to 16 residues. The CDR3 region has the DNA TGTGCCAGCAGTTCCAGACAGGGGGAGAGCAATCAGCCCCAGCATTTT. This codes for CASSSRQGESNQPQHF.

The sample holds many counts of this clonotype. This chain links TRBV29-1 with TRBJ2-2; D uncertain. The CDR3 spans 14 residues. Trimming removed 4 bases at V and 1 base at J, with 10 bases between. Germline V CDR1 and CDR2: SQVTM, ANQGSEA. The CDR3 loop reads CSVGLEKNTGELFF. The CDR3 DNA is TGCAGCGTTGGATTAGAGAAGAACACCGGGGAGCTGTTTTTT.